This T cell receptor beta chain was captured by sequencing in a study of shared clonotypes between healthy human individuals. Note on this clone: Its antigen is as yet unknown.

The study's findings and limits: Memory subsets generally showed smaller estimated richness than naive subsets did.

Every immunoSEQ plate was one replicate of a subset's evenly spread DNA. Only in-frame clones appear in the TCRdb table, and some are missing; sequencing was by immunoSEQ multiplex PCR. The sample yields 1,400,000 or so clones, roughly 98.5% seen once. Among the donors, all were Caucasian adults who lived in Nashville, Tennessee. Germline assignment: CDR1 KGHSH and CDR2 LQKENI. This CDR3 is 15 amino acids long. V lost 1 base to trimming and J lost 3 bases; unmatched junction nucleotides: 6. The specimen was naive CD4+ T cells sorted from blood. As for subset: CD45RA+ positively selected. This clonotype originated in a man aged 30-40 years in good health. The V call is TRBV18, the J call TRBJ2-7, with 7 nucleotides matching TRBD2. The CDR3 sequence: CASSPLSGGSYEQYF. The CDR3 DNA follows: TGTGCCAGCTCACCACTCTCGGGAGGAAGCTACGAGCAGTACTTC.